These T cell receptor beta chains were read from a single sample in a study of blood T cell repertoires in COVID-19. The method was immunoSEQ multiplex PCR; TCRdb's version includes in-frame clones alone and lacks a portion of them. The top ten clones hold less than 10% of a sample with fewer than 200,000 clones, around 84% of them seen once. The sequenced material came from peripheral blood. The receptors were gathered from a woman aged 55-70 years with COVID-19, enrolled during active disease. The CDR3 runs from the conserved cysteine through the conserved F or W. D genes are given only for firm matches. Clone size appears in some rows only: once, few, many, or a class for an expanded clone.

J gene	V gene	D gene	clone size	CDR3 protein	CDR3 DNA
TRBJ1-5	TRBV9	NA	few	CASSPFVGGNQPQHF	TGTGCCAGCAGCCCGTTTGTAGGGGGAAATCAGCCCCAGCATTTT
TRBJ1-2	TRBV2	TRBD1	once	CASTPRDRDSGYTF	TGTGCCAGCACCCCACGGGACAGGGATTCTGGCTACACCTTC
TRBJ2-7	TRBV19	NA	NA	CASSGVGTGEAYEQYF	TGTGCCAGTAGTGGAGTTGGGACTGGCGAGGCCTACGAGCAGTACTTC
TRBJ1-1	TRBV19	TRBD1	NA	CASSKGTGLAFF	TGTGCCAGTAGTAAGGGGACAGGGCTGGCTTTCTTT
TRBJ1-2	TRBV7-9	TRBD1	NA	CASTFPTGDGYTF	TGTGCCAGCACCTTCCCGACAGGGGACGGCTACACCTTC
TRBJ1-6	TRBV5-1	TRBD1	NA	CASSLGGQGRSPLHF	TGCGCCAGCAGCTTGGGTGGACAGGGGAGGTCACCCCTCCACTTT
TRBJ2-1	TRBV7-9	TRBD1	few	CASRRQGNNEQFF	TGTGCCAGCAGAAGACAGGGGAACAATGAGCAGTTCTTC
TRBJ2-1	TRBV19	NA	NA	CASRSASSYNEQFF	TGTGCCAGTCGTAGTGCTAGCTCCTACAATGAGCAGTTCTTC
TRBJ1-1	TRBV6-5	NA	NA	CASTDTGRLNTEAFF	TGTGCCAGCACCGACACCGGCCGACTAAACACTGAAGCTTTCTTT
TRBJ1-2	TRBV29-1	TRBD1	NA	CSVGKGRDRGTNYGYTF	TGCAGCGTTGGGAAGGGACGGGACAGGGGAACTAACTATGGCTACACCTTC
TRBJ2-1	TRBV18	TRBD2	NA	CASSPLVGLASNEQFF	TGTGCCAGCTCACCATTGGTGGGACTAGCCTCAAATGAGCAGTTCTTC
TRBJ1-1	TRBV7-8	NA	NA	CASTLRGRMNTEAFF	TGTGCCAGCACCCTAAGGGGTCGCATGAACACTGAAGCTTTCTTT
TRBJ2-5	TRBV10-3	NA	NA	CAISERQAQQTQYF	TGTGCCATCAGTGAGCGACAGGCGCAACAAACCCAGTACTTC
TRBJ2-3	TRBV19	NA	NA	CASSGADTQYF	TGTGCCAGTAGCGGGGCAGATACGCAGTATTTT
TRBJ1-5	TRBV19	NA	NA	CASSRPGHGPQGNQPQHF	TGTGCCAGTAGTAGACCGGGACATGGCCCCCAAGGCAATCAGCCCCAGCATTTT
TRBJ2-3	TRBV6-5	NA	NA	CAISTGTDTQYF	TGTGCCATTTCGACAGGAACAGATACGCAGTATTTT
TRBJ1-1	TRBV6-5	NA	NA	CASSYSNRMNTEAFF	TGTGCCAGCAGTTACTCGAACAGGATGAACACTGAAGCTTTCTTT
TRBJ2-6	TRBV3-1/TRBV3-2	NA	NA	CASSQDHSSGANVLTF	TGTGCCAGCAGCCAAGATCACAGCTCTGGGGCCAACGTCCTGACTTTC
TRBJ1-1	TRBV6-1	NA	once	CASSDQAVGEAFF	TGTGCCAGCAGTGACCAAGCTGTGGGCGAAGCTTTCTTT
TRBJ1-1	TRBV6-5	NA	few	CASSYRQPMNTEAFF	TGTGCCAGCAGTTACAGACAGCCTATGAACACTGAAGCTTTCTTT
TRBJ2-3	TRBV4-1	TRBD2	NA	CASSLSLGEGLSTDTQYF	TGCGCCAGCAGCCTTTCCTTGGGGGAGGGCCTAAGCACAGATACGCAGTATTTT
TRBJ1-6	TRBV5-5	NA	NA	CASSLVLLGSPLHF	TGTGCCAGCAGCTTGGTTCTTTTGGGCTCACCCCTCCACTTT
TRBJ1-2	TRBV14	TRBD1	NA	CASSRELTGGYGYTF	TGTGCCAGCAGCCGAGAGCTGACAGGGGGCTATGGCTACACCTTC
TRBJ2-5	TRBV5-5	TRBD2	few	CASSLGLAGRETQYF	TGTGCCAGCAGCCTGGGACTAGCGGGACGGGAGACCCAGTACTTC
TRBJ1-1	TRBV30	TRBD1	NA	CAWSGTGGNTEAFF	TGTGCCTGGAGTGGGACAGGAGGGAACACTGAAGCTTTCTTT
TRBJ1-1	TRBV6-5	NA	NA	CASTPPTGLATEAFF	TGTGCCAGCACCCCCCCAACGGGGTTGGCCACTGAAGCTTTCTTT
TRBJ1-2	TRBV29-1	TRBD1	NA	CSVEGQGYGYTF	TGCAGCGTTGAGGGACAGGGCTATGGCTACACCTTC
TRBJ1-1	TRBV27	NA	NA	CASQGGTEAFF	TGTGCCAGTCAGGGTGGGACTGAAGCTTTCTTT
TRBJ1-5	TRBV6-5	TRBD1	NA	CASSQDRGVLPQHF	TGTGCCAGCAGCCAGGACAGGGGAGTATTGCCCCAGCATTTT
TRBJ1-2	TRBV12-3/TRBV12-4	NA	NA	CASSLVLNYGYTF	TGTGCCAGCAGTTTAGTCCTCAACTATGGCTACACCTTC
TRBJ2-2	TRBV11-3	TRBD1	NA	CASSPTGEPGELFF	TGTGCCAGCAGCCCCACAGGGGAACCCGGGGAGCTGTTTTTT
TRBJ1-1	TRBV5-4	TRBD1	NA	CASSLRQGSGTEAFF	TGTGCCAGCAGCTTGCGACAGGGGTCAGGAACTGAAGCTTTCTTT
TRBJ1-1	TRBV19	NA	NA	CASAWRNTEAFF	TGTGCCAGTGCCTGGAGGAACACTGAAGCTTTCTTT
TRBJ1-1	TRBV6-5	NA	NA	CASSYPPPAEAFF	TGTGCCAGCAGTTACCCGCCGCCGGCTGAAGCTTTCTTT
TRBJ1-6	TRBV3-1/TRBV3-2	NA	NA	CASRPAPGSPLHF	TGTGCCAGCAGGCCCGCCCCGGGGTCACCCCTCCACTTT
TRBJ1-1	TRBV18	NA	few	CASSPGAGVAFF	TGTGCCAGCTCACCAGGGGCAGGTGTGGCTTTCTTT
TRBJ1-1	TRBV19	NA	NA	CASSIGQSTEAFF	TGTGCCAGTAGTATAGGACAGAGCACTGAAGCTTTCTTT
TRBJ1-5	TRBV9	TRBD1	NA	CASSPRGDQPQHF	TGTGCCAGCAGCCCCAGGGGGGATCAGCCCCAGCATTTT
TRBJ1-1	TRBV5-1	NA	NA	CASSPGGGTEAFF	TGCGCCAGCAGCCCTGGGGGGGGCACTGAAGCTTTCTTT
TRBJ1-4	TRBV5-1	NA	NA	CASRSTLRGDEKLFF	TGCGCCAGCAGATCCACCCTCAGGGGAGATGAAAAACTGTTTTTT
TRBJ2-3	TRBV7-9	NA	NA	CASRGGTGTTDTQYF	TGTGCCAGCCGCGGGGGGACAGGGACCACAGATACGCAGTATTTT
TRBJ1-3	TRBV7-9	NA	NA	CASSLAAGGSGNTIYF	TGTGCCAGCAGCTTAGCGGCGGGGGGCTCTGGAAACACCATATATTTT
TRBJ1-3	TRBV6-5	NA	NA	CASSYGGRHSGNTIYF	TGTGCCAGCAGTTACGGGGGCCGTCACTCTGGAAACACCATATATTTT
TRBJ2-7	TRBV11-1	TRBD1	NA	CASSLGTGKVYEQYF	TGTGCCAGCAGCTTAGGGACAGGGAAGGTCTACGAGCAGTACTTC
TRBJ1-2	TRBV7-2	NA	NA	CASILDGRGYGYTF	TGTGCCAGCATCTTGGATGGTCGGGGGTATGGCTACACCTTC
TRBJ2-7	TRBV14	TRBD1	NA	CASSRDREWVEQYF	TGTGCCAGCAGCCGGGACAGGGAATGGGTCGAGCAGTACTTC
TRBJ2-7	TRBV3-1/TRBV3-2	TRBD2	NA	CASSTGLAHEQYF	TGTGCCAGCAGCACGGGACTAGCCCACGAGCAGTACTTC
TRBJ2-1	TRBV24-1	TRBD1	once	CATSPRDRAGNEQFF	TGTGCCACCAGCCCCCGGGACAGGGCAGGCAATGAGCAGTTCTTC
TRBJ1-6	TRBV24-1	TRBD1	NA	CATSDQRTGGNSPLHF	TGTGCCACCAGTGACCAACGGACAGGGGGCAATTCACCCCTCCACTTT
TRBJ1-5	TRBV15	NA	NA	CATSRGGGLQPQHF	TGTGCCACCAGCAGAGGAGGTGGGTTACAGCCCCAGCATTTT
TRBJ1-5	TRBV7-3	TRBD1	NA	CASSLRTGGVQPQHF	TGTGCCAGCAGCTTAAGGACAGGGGGCGTTCAGCCCCAGCATTTT
TRBJ1-3	TRBV3-1/TRBV3-2	NA	NA	CASSHGGPTRDTIYF	TGTGCCAGCAGCCACGGGGGGCCTACGAGAGACACCATATATTTT
TRBJ1-5	TRBV6-2/TRBV6-3	NA	NA	CASSYPPDRSYSNQPQHF	TGTGCCAGCAGTTACCCTCCCGACAGGAGTTATAGCAATCAGCCCCAGCATTTT
TRBJ1-1	TRBV5-1	NA	few	CASSLARSDVAFF	TGCGCCAGCAGCTTGGCCCGGAGTGATGTCGCTTTCTTT
TRBJ1-2	TRBV5-6	NA	NA	CASSVNYGYTF	TGTGCCAGCAGCGTAAACTATGGCTACACCTTC